This TCR beta chain was found in a study of T cells in Graves' hyperthyroidism and ophthalmopathy (dated 2019 in TCRdb). Regarding the complete study: Peripheral blood samples were taken at the time of initial diagnosis, prior to any treatment. To identify TCR V-J signatures that set the groups apart, the researchers used a discovery cohort of about a hundred patients, made up of roughly 45 with Graves' ophthalmopathy and 57 with stable Graves' hyperthyroidism. An independent validation cohort of fewer than 20 hyperthyroidism patients and approximately 15 patients who later progressed to ophthalmopathy tested prospective prediction of ophthalmopathy. The approximately 95 discovery patients were divided at random into training and test sets in a 7:3 ratio. The study also compared thyroid tissue and blood T-cell repertoires from 6 or 7 Graves' hyperthyroidism patients. After sampling, hyperthyroidism patients received methimazole starting at 30 mg daily, and ophthalmopathy patients received high-dose intravenous methylprednisolone. According to the paper, TCR Vbeta CDR3 sequencing was carried out on about 140 peripheral blood samples, which came from 40 to 45 ophthalmopathy, some 73 hyperthyroidism and about 17 progressor patients. Results and caveats for the whole study, not just this receptor: Sample size was not statistically predetermined, and blinding of investigators to group allocation was not performed. Most expanded thyroid clonotypes (frequency above 0.001) were also detected in blood, a finding suggesting that blood repertoires may reflect thyroid immune responses. Ophthalmopathy was separated from stable hyperthyroidism by a 13 V-J signature model, with around 90% sensitivity and 81% to 82% specificity obtained in cross-validation and 80%/75% obtained in testing. In validation, the model predicted progression to ophthalmopathy a median of roughly 6.1 months before onset, with approximately 68% sensitivity and 72.22% specificity.

Ophthalmopathy patients had moderately to severely active disease, with a Clinical Activity Score of 3 or more, a NOSPECS grade of 4 or more, and a disease duration of less than 3 months. Any patient with an uncontrolled infection, another autoimmune disease, pregnancy or lactation was excluded. Diagnoses were established on the basis of clinical symptoms, serum thyroxine and TRAb, thyroid ultrasound, and orbital computed tomography. PBMCs were separated from roughly 10 ml of fresh peripheral blood using Ficoll-Paque density gradient centrifugation. Trizol reagent was used to extract total RNA, and RNA quality was then checked on an Agilent 2100 Bioanalyzer. In its sample, this clonotype was seen many times. The antigen this receptor binds is unknown. Base quality data are lacking; no much larger clone is found one base away. V loses 4 bases of germline sequence and J loses 7 bases, and the interval between the two ends is 16 bases. Sequences GTSNPN (CDR1) and SVGIG (CDR2) are obtained from the germline V gene (reference sequence). From the cysteine up to the phenylalanine, the CDR3 has a length of 13 residues. The read is trimmed to its CDR3 DNA, 39 bases read in frame from base 1.

TCR beta CDR3 regions were amplified from RNA transcripts. A first-round RT-PCR of the TCR CDR3 used the HTBI primer set with the Qiagen OneStep RT-PCR kit. Libraries were constructed in a second round of multiplex PCR, after which size selection and purification were performed. The libraries were sequenced on an Illumina HiSeq2000 using paired-end 100 bp reads. The study's processing was this. SOAPnuke was used to process the raw data, removing reads that contained adapters or uncalled bases, had a mean Phred below 15, or lacked an exact match to the constant primer or identifier. COPE v1.2.5 was used to merge high-quality paired reads, and clonotypes were defined as unique nucleotide sequences. Clonotypes were aligned to IMGT TRBV, TRBD and TRBJ reference segments using MiTCR v1.1. The analysis was restricted to V-J combinations with a frequency above 0.0001, which together covered roughly 99% of the repertoires. A TCS score was defined as the ratio of F50 (clonal expansion) to E x V (chaos), with BLOSUM62-based TCRdist applied between CDR3 peptides within each V-J. Welch's t-statistics and random forest reduced fewer than 550 V-J features to some 14, which were used in a naive Bayes classifier (R e1071). Using fastp trimming at Q25 and MiXCR clonotype assembly, TCRdb reanalyzed the public sequencing data and kept in-frame beta chains. When rows share a CDR3 protein, they turn into one entry using the most common DNA and genes. The V and J calls and clone size are TCRdb's, not the authors'. The sample has 400,000 to 600,000 distinct CDR3 sequences on record, about 16% of them singletons. About 29% of the sample goes to the ten largest clones.

The chain employs TRBV30 and TRBJ1-1; tentative D gene TRBD1, with 6 bases matching. Input material: blood. The clonotype was recovered from a woman aged 25 to 45 with Graves' ophthalmopathy. The encoded CDR3 is CAWIPGTYYEAFF. At the DNA level, the sequence is TGTGCCTGGATTCCCGGGACATACTATGAAGCTTTCTTT.